This T cell receptor beta chain is drawn from a study of siplizumab effects on memory and regulatory T cells (dated by TCRdb to the late 2010s). Broadly, across the study: The study looked at the effect of siplizumab, an anti-CD2 antibody, on alloreactive T-cell subsets in allogeneic mixed lymphocyte reactions made from human PBMCs. Points the paper makes about the study in general: The cumulative frequency of alloreactive sequences that could be traced back to unstimulated CD4+ memory T cells was significantly reduced by siplizumab. Compared with memory T cells, unstimulated naive T cells appeared more diverse, and naive cells seemed to make a substantial contribution to the alloresponse. A naive or memory phenotype could not be assigned to roughly 80-95% of proliferating CD4+ or CD8+ clones. Sequences below about 10^-5 frequency were poorly captured, so only a minor fraction of alloreactive clones could be mapped to unstimulated subsets. The suppressive function of proliferating Tregs from siplizumab cultures was not functionally confirmed. Of the alloreactive CD4+ clones that could be mapped, the Treg-derived share averaged around 70% with siplizumab compared with 26.9% in control reactions.

The method behind the library was the immunoSEQ multiplex PCR assay. Each sample had 90,000 to 100,000 TCR templates assayed by the deep sequencing platform. Genomic DNA extracted from sorted T cells was used for TCRbeta CDR3 sequencing. From the authors' description of their analysis: The R programming language was used for clonal analysis of TCRbeta CDR3 data. Unstimulated samples were compared with post-reaction CFSE-low samples to define alloreactive CD4+ and CD8+ clones. By matching sequences to the repertoires of sorted unstimulated Treg and non-Treg cells, each alloreactive CD4+ clone was assigned a regulatory or non-regulatory origin. Entries here come from immuneACCESS through TCRdb and include only in-frame sequences with V and J called. Some clones fail to appear in such tables; in the studies checked, an unresolved V gene covers under half of the shortfall, and the cause of the remainder is unknown. V and J calls plus clone size are reproduced from that table; the DNA served to infer D and trimming. This sample holds about 87,000 clones; roughly 87% were observed only once. Around 1.4% of the sample goes to the ten largest clones.

Sorted unstimulated T cells, along with proliferating T cells recovered from mixed lymphocyte reactions, underwent TCRbeta CDR3 sequencing. Fresh whole blood from about 11 HLA-typed healthy donors was used as the source from which PBMCs were isolated. To map where alloreactive clones came from, CD4+ regulatory T cells in the unstimulated state were FACS-sorted. At the junction V is shortened by 1 base and J by 10 bases, with 15 bases in between. The germline V gene provides CDR1 SGHRS and CDR2 YFSETQ. The CDR3, cysteine through phenylalanine, is 14 amino acids long. Only CDR3 DNA remains: 42 bases, in frame from the first base. Remarks on this clone: Its cognate antigen has yet to be identified. Base qualities are missing; no much larger clone stands one base away.

This receptor was taken from a human donor in good health. Recombination connected TRBV5-1 to TRBJ2-1, with the D segment identity uncertain. Sequenced input: Tregs sorted from blood. The nucleotide sequence reads TGCGCCAGCAGCTTGTGGGGTAGTTATGGGGAGCAGTTCTTC. Its protein is CASSLWGSYGEQFF.